The source of this T cell receptor beta chain is a study of T cell responses to AZD1222 COVID-19 vaccine. Clones were read by immunoSEQ multiplex PCR, and TCRdb kept only the in-frame ones, dropping some. The sample lists 75,000 to 100,000 clones; more than 75% were seen once. Germline values: CDR1 MGHRA, CDR2 YSYEKL. The length of the CDR3 is 16 residues. The trim removed 3 bases at V and 5 bases at J, leaving 12 bases unmatched. The origin of this receptor is an adult in good health. The material was peripheral blood, obtained on day 0 of AZD1222 vaccination. This sequence joins TRBV4-1 and TRBJ2-5; 7 bases fit TRBD1. CDR3 region: CASSHPRNRGDETQYF. CDR3 DNA: TGCGCCAGCAGCCATCCTAGAAACAGGGGCGACGAGACCCAGTACTTC.